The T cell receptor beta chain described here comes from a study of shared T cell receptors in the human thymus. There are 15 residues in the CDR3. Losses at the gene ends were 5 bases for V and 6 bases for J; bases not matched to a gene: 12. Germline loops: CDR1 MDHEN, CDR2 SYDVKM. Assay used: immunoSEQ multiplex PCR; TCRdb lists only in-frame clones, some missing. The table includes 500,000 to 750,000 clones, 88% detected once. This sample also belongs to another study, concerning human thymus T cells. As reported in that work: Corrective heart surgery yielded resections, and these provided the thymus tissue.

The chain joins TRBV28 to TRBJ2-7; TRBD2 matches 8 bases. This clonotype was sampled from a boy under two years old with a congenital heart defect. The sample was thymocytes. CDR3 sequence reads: CASSGLAGRGSEQYF. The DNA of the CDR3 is TGTGCCAGCAGTGGGCTAGCGGGCCGAGGGAGCGAGCAGTACTTC.